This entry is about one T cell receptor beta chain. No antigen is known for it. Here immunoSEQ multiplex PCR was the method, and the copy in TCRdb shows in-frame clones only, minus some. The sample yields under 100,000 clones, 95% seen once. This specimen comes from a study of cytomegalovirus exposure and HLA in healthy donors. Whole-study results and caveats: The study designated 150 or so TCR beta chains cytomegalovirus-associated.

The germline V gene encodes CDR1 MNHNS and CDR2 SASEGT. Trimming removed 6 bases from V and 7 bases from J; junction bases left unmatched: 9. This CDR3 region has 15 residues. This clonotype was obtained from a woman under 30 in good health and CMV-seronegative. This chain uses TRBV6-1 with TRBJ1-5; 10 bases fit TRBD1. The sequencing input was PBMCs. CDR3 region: CASSRGQGLEQPQHF. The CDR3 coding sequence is TGTGCCAGCAGCAGGGGACAGGGGCTTGAGCAGCCCCAGCATTTT.